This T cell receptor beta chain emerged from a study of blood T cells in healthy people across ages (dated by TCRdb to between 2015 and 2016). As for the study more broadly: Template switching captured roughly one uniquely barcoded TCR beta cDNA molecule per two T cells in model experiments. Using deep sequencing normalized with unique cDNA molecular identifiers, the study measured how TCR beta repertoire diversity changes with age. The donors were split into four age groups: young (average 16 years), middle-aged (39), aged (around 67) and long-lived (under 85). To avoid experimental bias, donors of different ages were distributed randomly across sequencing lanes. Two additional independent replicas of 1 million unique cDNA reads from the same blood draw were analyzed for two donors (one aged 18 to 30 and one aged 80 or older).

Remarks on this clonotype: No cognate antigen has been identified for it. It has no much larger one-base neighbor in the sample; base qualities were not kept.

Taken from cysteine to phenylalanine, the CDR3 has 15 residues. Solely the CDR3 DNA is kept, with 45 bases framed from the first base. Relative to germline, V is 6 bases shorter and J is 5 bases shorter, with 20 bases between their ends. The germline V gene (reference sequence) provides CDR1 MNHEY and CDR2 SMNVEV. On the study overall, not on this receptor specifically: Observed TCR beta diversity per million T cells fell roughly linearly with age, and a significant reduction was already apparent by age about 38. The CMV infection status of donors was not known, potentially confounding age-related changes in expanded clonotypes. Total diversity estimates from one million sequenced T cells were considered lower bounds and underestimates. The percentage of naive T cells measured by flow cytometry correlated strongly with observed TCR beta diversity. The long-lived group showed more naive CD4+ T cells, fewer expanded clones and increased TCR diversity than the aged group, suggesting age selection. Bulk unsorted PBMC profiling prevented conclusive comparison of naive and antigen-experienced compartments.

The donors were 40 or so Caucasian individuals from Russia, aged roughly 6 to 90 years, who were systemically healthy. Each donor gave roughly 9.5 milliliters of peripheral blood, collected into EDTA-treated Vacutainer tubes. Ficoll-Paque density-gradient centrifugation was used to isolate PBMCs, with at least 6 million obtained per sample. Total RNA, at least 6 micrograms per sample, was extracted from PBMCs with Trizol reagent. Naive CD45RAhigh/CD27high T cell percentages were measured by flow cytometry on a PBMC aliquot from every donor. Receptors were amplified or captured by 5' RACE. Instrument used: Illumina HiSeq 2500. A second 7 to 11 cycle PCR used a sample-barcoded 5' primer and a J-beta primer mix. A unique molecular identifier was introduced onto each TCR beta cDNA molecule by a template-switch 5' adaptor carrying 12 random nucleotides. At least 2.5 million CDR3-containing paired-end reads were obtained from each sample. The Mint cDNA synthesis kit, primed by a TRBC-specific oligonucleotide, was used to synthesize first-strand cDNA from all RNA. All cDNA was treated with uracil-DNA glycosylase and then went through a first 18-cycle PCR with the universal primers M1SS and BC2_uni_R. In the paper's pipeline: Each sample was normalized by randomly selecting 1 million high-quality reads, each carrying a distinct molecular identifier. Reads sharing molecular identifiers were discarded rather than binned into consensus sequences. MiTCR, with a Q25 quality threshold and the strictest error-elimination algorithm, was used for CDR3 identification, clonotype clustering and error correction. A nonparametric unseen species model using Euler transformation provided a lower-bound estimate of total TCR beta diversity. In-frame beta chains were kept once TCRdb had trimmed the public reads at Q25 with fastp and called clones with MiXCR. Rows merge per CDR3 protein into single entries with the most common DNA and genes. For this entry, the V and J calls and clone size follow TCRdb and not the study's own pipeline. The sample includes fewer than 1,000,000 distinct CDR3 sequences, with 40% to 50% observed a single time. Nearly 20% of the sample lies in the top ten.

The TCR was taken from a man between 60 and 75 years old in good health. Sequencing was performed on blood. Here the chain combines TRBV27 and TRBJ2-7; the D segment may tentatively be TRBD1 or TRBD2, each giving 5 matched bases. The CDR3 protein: CASRTAGTFGHEQYF. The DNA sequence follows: TGTGCCAGCAGGACAGCCGGGACGTTCGGACACGAGCAGTACTTC.